Listed below are T cell receptor beta chains from one sample, sequenced in a study of CD8+ T cells in alopecia areata. Clones were read by immunoSEQ multiplex PCR, and TCRdb kept only the in-frame ones, dropping some. The sample includes approximately 180,000 clones, about three fifths of them seen just once. Sequencing used CD4+ T cells sorted from blood, obtained between weeks 49 and 50, from a patient treated with tofacitinib. All receptors come from a human donor with alopecia areata. CDR3s include the opening cysteine and the closing phenylalanine or tryptophan. D genes are given only for firm matches. Clone size appears in some rows only: once, few, many, or a class for an expanded clone.

v_call: TRBV4-1; j_call: TRBJ2-7; d_call: TRBD2; clone_size: few; cdr3_aa: CASSQSGLNEQYF; cdr3_nt: TGCGCCAGCAGCCAATCGGGACTAAACGAGCAGTACTTC
v_call: TRBV29-1; j_call: TRBJ2-3; d_call: TRBD2; clone_size: .; cdr3_aa: CSAQIGGGDTQYF; cdr3_nt: TGCAGCGCACAAATTGGGGGGGGTGATACGCAGTATTTT
v_call: TRBV27; j_call: TRBJ1-4; d_call: .; clone_size: few; cdr3_aa: CASSPGPIEKLFF; cdr3_nt: TGTGCCAGCAGTCCTGGACCGATCGAAAAACTGTTTTTT
v_call: TRBV5-6; j_call: TRBJ2-3; d_call: .; clone_size: .; cdr3_aa: CASSLTGVPADTQYF; cdr3_nt: TGTGCCAGCAGCTTGACGGGGGTTCCGGCAGATACGCAGTATTTT
v_call: TRBV15; j_call: TRBJ1-2; d_call: .; clone_size: .; cdr3_aa: CATSEQGNYGYTF; cdr3_nt: TGTGCCACCAGCGAACAGGGAAACTATGGCTACACCTTC
v_call: TRBV4-3; j_call: TRBJ2-6; d_call: .; clone_size: once; cdr3_aa: CASSQDFTGANVLTF; cdr3_nt: TGCGCCAGCAGCCAAGATTTCACTGGGGCCAACGTCCTGACTTTC
v_call: TRBV2; j_call: TRBJ2-6; d_call: .; clone_size: .; cdr3_aa: CASSPQASGANVLTF; cdr3_nt: TGTGCCAGCAGCCCCCAGGCTTCTGGGGCCAACGTCCTGACTTTC
v_call: TRBV2; j_call: TRBJ2-7; d_call: .; clone_size: .; cdr3_aa: CASSGEYEQYF; cdr3_nt: TGTGCCAGCAGTGGAGAATACGAGCAGTACTTC
v_call: TRBV29-1; j_call: TRBJ2-7; d_call: TRBD1; clone_size: .; cdr3_aa: CSAGDRVVTEQYF; cdr3_nt: TGCAGCGCTGGGGACAGGGTCGTTACCGAGCAGTACTTC
v_call: TRBV6-1; j_call: TRBJ1-1; d_call: .; clone_size: .; cdr3_aa: CASSEDRDTEAFF; cdr3_nt: TGTGCCAGCAGTGAAGACAGGGACACTGAAGCTTTCTTT
v_call: TRBV28; j_call: TRBJ2-5; d_call: .; clone_size: few; cdr3_aa: CASMGAGHQETQYF; cdr3_nt: TGTGCCAGCATGGGGGCAGGACACCAAGAGACCCAGTACTTC
v_call: TRBV30; j_call: TRBJ2-1; d_call: .; clone_size: .; cdr3_aa: CAWTLPGAEFF; cdr3_nt: TGTGCCTGGACCCTCCCGGGGGCCGAGTTCTTC
v_call: TRBV2; j_call: TRBJ1-1; d_call: .; clone_size: .; cdr3_aa: CASSELYLGAFF; cdr3_nt: TGTGCCAGCAGTGAACTGTACCTAGGAGCTTTCTTT
v_call: TRBV11-2; j_call: TRBJ2-3; d_call: .; clone_size: .; cdr3_aa: CASSLSRGDTQYF; cdr3_nt: TGTGCCAGCAGCTTGTCCCGCGGGGATACGCAGTATTTT
v_call: TRBV7-9; j_call: TRBJ1-2; d_call: .; clone_size: few; cdr3_aa: CASSLVDYGYTF; cdr3_nt: TGTGCCAGCAGCTTAGTGGACTATGGCTACACCTTC
v_call: TRBV7-2; j_call: TRBJ2-1; d_call: .; clone_size: once; cdr3_aa: CASSRDTTPYNEQFF; cdr3_nt: TGTGCCAGCAGCCGAGACACTACACCCTACAATGAGCAGTTCTTC
v_call: TRBV19; j_call: TRBJ2-7; d_call: TRBD1; clone_size: .; cdr3_aa: CASSITGGNEQYF; cdr3_nt: TGTGCCAGTAGTATAACAGGGGGAAACGAGCAGTACTTC
v_call: TRBV30; j_call: TRBJ2-7; d_call: TRBD1; clone_size: .; cdr3_aa: CAWSASGGFGGNYF; cdr3_nt: TGTGCCTGGAGTGCGTCAGGGGGCTTCGGTGGTAACTACTTC
v_call: TRBV28; j_call: TRBJ1-2; d_call: .; clone_size: .; cdr3_aa: CASGENYGYTF; cdr3_nt: TGTGCCAGCGGGGAAAACTATGGCTACACCTTC
v_call: TRBV9; j_call: TRBJ2-3; d_call: .; clone_size: .; cdr3_aa: CASSQGRIDTQYF; cdr3_nt: TGTGCCAGCTCCCAGGGGCGAATAGATACGCAGTATTTT
v_call: TRBV5-6; j_call: TRBJ2-5; d_call: .; clone_size: once; cdr3_aa: CASSLIQGRETQYF; cdr3_nt: TGTGCCAGCAGCTTGATTCAGGGGCGGGAGACCCAGTACTTC
v_call: TRBV29-1; j_call: TRBJ2-7; d_call: .; clone_size: few; cdr3_aa: CSVEDSGYEQYF; cdr3_nt: TGCAGCGTTGAAGATTCGGGATACGAGCAGTACTTC
v_call: TRBV11-2; j_call: TRBJ2-6; d_call: .; clone_size: .; cdr3_aa: CASSFGEAGANVLTF; cdr3_nt: TGTGCCAGCAGCTTTGGGGAAGCTGGGGCCAACGTCCTGACTTTC
v_call: TRBV30; j_call: TRBJ2-1; d_call: TRBD2; clone_size: .; cdr3_aa: CAWSFPGLAGGRGTVNEQFF; cdr3_nt: TGTGCCTGGAGTTTCCCGGGACTAGCGGGGGGGCGTGGAACGGTCAATGAGCAGTTCTTC
v_call: TRBV7-2; j_call: TRBJ2-1; d_call: .; clone_size: .; cdr3_aa: CASSLGDEYNEQFF; cdr3_nt: TGTGCCAGCAGCTTAGGGGACGAATACAATGAGCAGTTCTTC
v_call: TRBV7-2; j_call: TRBJ2-3; d_call: TRBD2; clone_size: few; cdr3_aa: CASSLEVAGGPGDTQYF; cdr3_nt: TGTGCCAGCAGCTTAGAAGTTGCGGGGGGGCCGGGAGATACGCAGTATTTT
v_call: TRBV7-9; j_call: TRBJ2-7; d_call: .; clone_size: .; cdr3_aa: CASSPPLYSGTKTYEQYF; cdr3_nt: TGTGCCAGCAGCCCACCCTTATACTCCGGGACAAAGACCTACGAGCAGTACTTC
v_call: TRBV21-1; j_call: TRBJ1-6; d_call: .; clone_size: .; cdr3_aa: CATPTGDASPLHF; cdr3_nt: TGTGCCACCCCGACAGGGGATGCTTCACCCCTCCACTTT
v_call: TRBV6-1; j_call: TRBJ1-4; d_call: .; clone_size: .; cdr3_aa: CASTEQGLNEKLFF; cdr3_nt: TGTGCCAGCACCGAACAGGGACTAAATGAAAAACTGTTTTTT
v_call: TRBV18; j_call: TRBJ2-7; d_call: .; clone_size: .; cdr3_aa: CASSRGRNYEQYF; cdr3_nt: TGTGCCAGCTCACGGGGACGGAATTACGAGCAGTACTTC
v_call: TRBV30; j_call: TRBJ1-2; d_call: TRBD1; clone_size: few; cdr3_aa: CAWSPDTARGFGYTF; cdr3_nt: TGTGCCTGGAGTCCTGACACCGCCAGGGGGTTTGGCTACACCTTC
v_call: TRBV4-3; j_call: TRBJ1-2; d_call: .; clone_size: .; cdr3_aa: CASSQELGNYGYTF; cdr3_nt: TGCGCCAGCAGCCAAGAGCTGGGTAACTATGGCTACACCTTC
v_call: TRBV29-1; j_call: TRBJ2-3; d_call: TRBD1; clone_size: .; cdr3_aa: CSVGQGTDTQYF; cdr3_nt: TGCAGCGTTGGACAGGGGACAGATACGCAGTATTTT
v_call: TRBV25-1; j_call: TRBJ2-3; d_call: .; clone_size: once; cdr3_aa: CASSEMGTGPSTDTQYF; cdr3_nt: TGTGCCAGCAGTGAAATGGGAACAGGTCCCAGCACAGATACGCAGTATTTT
v_call: TRBV7-6; j_call: TRBJ2-2; d_call: TRBD1; clone_size: .; cdr3_aa: CASSPLQGAGGELFF; cdr3_nt: TGTGCCAGCAGCCCACTACAGGGGGCTGGCGGGGAGCTGTTTTTT
v_call: TRBV9; j_call: TRBJ2-3; d_call: .; clone_size: .; cdr3_aa: CASSGTFGDTQYF; cdr3_nt: TGTGCCAGCAGCGGGACCTTCGGAGATACGCAGTATTTT
v_call: TRBV30; j_call: TRBJ1-1; d_call: .; clone_size: .; cdr3_aa: CAWSMGPEAFF; cdr3_nt: TGTGCCTGGAGCATGGGGCCTGAAGCTTTCTTT
v_call: TRBV5-1; j_call: TRBJ2-1; d_call: .; clone_size: few; cdr3_aa: CASSFGQRNEQFF; cdr3_nt: TGCGCCAGCAGCTTTGGACAGCGCAATGAGCAGTTCTTC
v_call: TRBV14; j_call: TRBJ1-1; d_call: .; clone_size: .; cdr3_aa: CASSQGIRGTEAFF; cdr3_nt: TGTGCCAGCAGCCAAGGAATCAGGGGAACTGAAGCTTTCTTT
v_call: TRBV29-1; j_call: TRBJ2-5; d_call: .; clone_size: .; cdr3_aa: CSVDQDQETQYF; cdr3_nt: TGCAGCGTTGATCAGGACCAAGAGACCCAGTACTTC
v_call: TRBV2; j_call: TRBJ2-3; d_call: .; clone_size: .; cdr3_aa: CASSEERTRKSTDTQYF; cdr3_nt: TGTGCCAGCAGTGAAGAAAGGACGAGGAAAAGCACAGATACGCAGTATTTT
v_call: TRBV7-2; j_call: TRBJ2-4; d_call: .; clone_size: .; cdr3_aa: CASSLEGGQAKNIQYF; cdr3_nt: TGTGCCAGCAGCTTAGAGGGGGGGCAGGCCAAAAACATTCAGTACTTC
v_call: TRBV5-1; j_call: TRBJ2-5; d_call: .; clone_size: .; cdr3_aa: CASSSRVNKETQYF; cdr3_nt: TGCGCCAGCAGCTCTAGAGTGAATAAAGAGACCCAGTACTTC
v_call: TRBV30; j_call: TRBJ1-2; d_call: .; clone_size: once; cdr3_aa: CAWSVNSQGRGYTF; cdr3_nt: TGTGCCTGGAGTGTAAATTCGCAGGGACGCGGCTACACCTTC
v_call: TRBV5-6; j_call: TRBJ2-5; d_call: TRBD2; clone_size: few; cdr3_aa: CASSPSGAYQETQYF; cdr3_nt: TGTGCCAGCAGCCCCAGCGGGGCGTACCAAGAGACCCAGTACTTC